This T cell receptor beta chain was recorded in a study of CD8 T cells in Susac syndrome. In its sample, this clonotype was seen once. Germline-derived CDR1 and CDR2 are MGHRA and YSYEKL. V lost 2 bases to trimming and J lost 2 bases; unmatched junction nucleotides: 3. The length of the CDR3 is 15 residues. RNA totalling roughly 0.45 to 1 ug underwent reverse transcription with random hexamers. TCRdb ran MiXCR on the immunoSEQ multiplex PCR reads and lists one entry per CDR3 protein. The data show 150,000 to 190,000 distinct CDR3 sequences, around 95% seen once. The study used treatment-naive patients who had stable or active relapsing-remitting disease as multiple sclerosis controls.

Material for sequencing was CD8+ T cells from PBMCs. J is TRBJ1-2 and V is TRBV4-1; 9 bases match TRBD1. This TCR was recovered from a human donor with multiple sclerosis. The CDR3 protein is CASSQRTGGNYGYTF. CDR3 in DNA: TGCGCCAGCAGCCAACGAACAGGGGGCAACTATGGCTACACCTTC.